These 11 T cell receptor beta chains came from one sample sequenced in a study of blood T cells in healthy people across ages. A second 7 to 11 cycle PCR used barcoded and J-beta primers. TCRdb fed the 5' RACE reads into MiXCR, producing one record per CDR3 protein. The sample shows fewer than 900,000 distinct CDR3 sequences, 45% to 50% of them seen only once. The sequenced material came from blood. The receptors originated from a woman aged 60-70 years in good health.

This clonotype was found a few times. The chain is built from TRBV28 and TRBJ2-5; TRBD2 might be the D (5 bases). The germline V gene has CDR1 MDHEN and CDR2 SYDVKM. Trimming pared 3 bases from V and 2 bases from J, leaving 13 bases between. CDR3 length: 15 residues. CDR3 amino acids: CASSFRGMQQETQYF. CDR3 nucleotide sequence: TGTGCCAGCAGTTTTCGGGGAATGCAGCAAGAGACCCAGTACTTC. Looking up the rest from reference TRBV28 and TRBJ2-5 gives the full variable domain: DVKVTQSSRYLVKRTGEKVFLECVQDMDHENMFWYRQDPGLGLRLIYFSYDVKMKEKGDIPEGYSVSREKKERFSLILESASTNQTSMYLCASSFRGMQQETQYFGPGTRLLVL.

The chain recombines TRBV30 with TRBJ1-2; 9 bases are shared with TRBD1. J gave up 8 bases and V 2 bases, and 3 bases lay outside the gene matches. CDR3 length: 12 amino acids. CDR1 is GTSNPN and CDR2 is SVGIG in the germline V gene (reference sequence). In DNA, the CDR3 is TGTGCCTGGAGTAGGACAGGGGAAGGCTACACCTTC. Protein product: CAWSRTGEGYTF.

V and J are TRBV25-1 and TRBJ2-7, with D maybe TRBD1 (6 bases). CDR3 length: 15 amino acids. Germline V lookup: CDR1 MGHDK, CDR2 SYGVNS. The V end was cut by 1 base, the J end by 4 bases, with 14 bases between. CDR3 bases: TGTGCCAGCAGTGAATCAGTGACAGGAATGTACGAGCAGTACTTC. Protein product: CASSESVTGMYEQYF.

The chain uses TRBV7-8 and TRBJ1-2; 11 positions agree with TRBD1. The germline V gene has CDR1 SGHVS and CDR2 FQNEAQ. After removal of 5 bases from V and 0 bases from J, the junction contained 11 bases not matched to a gene. The length of the CDR3 is 18 residues. Here the CDR3 reads CASSPQTGQGAPNYGYTF. The CDR3 bases are TGTGCCAGCAGCCCCCAAACAGGACAGGGGGCGCCTAACTATGGCTACACCTTC.

The rearrangement uses TRBV5-6 and TRBJ2-7; D is unresolved. Trimming cost V 2 bases and J 3 bases, with 9 bases left between them. The germline gives CDR1 SGHDT, CDR2 YYEEEE. The CDR3 is made up of 13 amino acids. The CDR3 region is CASSFVWGYEQYF. The CDR3 DNA follows: TGTGCCAGCAGCTTCGTATGGGGCTACGAGCAGTACTTC.

The rearrangement uses TRBV18 and TRBJ2-5; 8 bases are a match to TRBD1. The CDR3 length is 15 residues. Germline lookup yields CDR1 KGHSH and CDR2 LQKENI. Losses at the gene ends were 3 bases for V and 1 base for J; bases not matched to a gene: 4. Written as DNA, the CDR3 is TGTGCCAGCTCACCGACAGGGGCAATCCAAGAGACCCAGTACTTC. Translated, it gives CASSPTGAIQETQYF.

This clonotype was detected ten times or more. The rearrangement uses TRBV29-1 and TRBJ2-1; 13 bases line up with TRBD2. The germline CDR1 and CDR2 sequences are SQVTM and ANQGSEA. The length of the CDR3 is 17 residues. V lost 2 bases to trimming and J lost 1 base; unmatched junction nucleotides: 5. DNA of the CDR3: TGCAGCGTTGAAAGGACTAGCGGGAGTCGGTCCTACAATGAGCAGTTCTTC. This sequence encodes CSVERTSGSRSYNEQFF.

The J gene is TRBJ1-2, the V gene TRBV29-1; TRBD1 might be the D (5 bases). The CDR3 covers 12 residues. V gave up 6 bases and J gave up 6 bases, with 14 bases separating them. Germline CDR1 is SQVTM and CDR2 is ANQGSEA. CDR3 protein: CSVGDLSHGYTF. The CDR3 DNA sequence: TGCAGCGTCGGGGACCTCTCCCATGGCTACACCTTC.

The V gene is TRBV7-2, the J gene TRBJ2-3; 8 bases agree with TRBD1. Germline CDR1 is SGHTA and CDR2 is FQGNSA. The CDR3 runs 15 residues. The junction had 5 bases not matched to a gene; V was cut back by 3 bases and J by 3 bases. Written as DNA, the CDR3 is TGTGCCAGCAGCTTCGCAGGGGGCGGAACAGATACGCAGTATTTT. Encoded protein: CASSFAGGGTDTQYF.

This clonotype showed up just a few times. The J gene is TRBJ2-1, the V gene TRBV14; 7 bases agree with TRBD1. The length of the CDR3 is 16 residues. V lost 5 bases to trimming and J lost 8 bases; unmatched junction nucleotides: 15. CDR1 and CDR2 from the germline V gene are SGHDN and FVKESK. The CDR3 nucleotides are TGTGCCAGCAGCGCCCAACGGGACAGCTCGTTGGATGAGCAGTTCTTC. Protein: CASSAQRDSSLDEQFF.

The chain combines TRBV18 with TRBJ1-2; D perhaps matches TRBD1 (6 bases). Germline CDR1 reads KGHSH; CDR2 reads LQKENI. The CDR3 sequence is 14 residues long. V lost 6 bases and J lost 4, with 15 bases in between. The CDR3 spells CASSLGTDSYGYTF. The CDR3 DNA sequence: TGTGCCAGCTCGTTAGGGACGGACAGCTATGGCTACACCTTC. The full variable domain, its missing parts supplied by reference TRBV18 and TRBJ1-2, is NAGVMQNPRHLVRRRGQEARLRCSPMKGHSHVYWYRQLPEEGLKFMVYLQKENIIDESGMPKERFSAEFPKEGPSILRIQQVVRGDSAAYFCASSLGTDSYGYTFGSGTRLTVV.